One and the same sample provided the 13 T cell receptor beta chains below, sequenced in a study of identical twins. One entry per CDR3 protein, called by TCRdb with MiXCR from the 5' RACE reads. The sample records around 470,000 distinct CDR3 sequences, 12% to 15% being singletons. The same sample was also studied in work on yellow fever vaccine responses in identical twins.

Sample: CD4+ T cells sorted from blood. The receptors originated from a woman in her late teens or twenties in good health.

This clonotype was detected only a few times. This chain uses TRBV7-3 with TRBJ2-1; TRBD2 agrees at 8 bases. Germline V gene data show CDR1 as SGHTA and CDR2 as FQGTGA. The CDR3 runs 15 residues. V lost 5 bases to trimming and J lost 2 bases; unmatched junction nucleotides: 5. CDR3 coding DNA: TGTGCCAGCAGCCCGGGGGGGGCTACCTACAATGAGCAGTTCTTC. It translates to CASSPGGATYNEQFF.

The CDR3 sequence is CASSYGGTGNQPQHF. The CDR3 DNA follows: TGTGCCAGCAGTTACGGTGGGACGGGCAATCAGCCCCAGCATTTT. V usage is TRBV6-2 or TRBV6-3 and J usage is TRBJ1-5; D possibly corresponds to TRBD1 (5 bases). This CDR3 spans 15 amino acids. Trimming pared 2 bases from V and 2 bases from J, leaving 10 bases between. CDR1 and CDR2 (germline): MNHEY, SVGEGT.

This clonotype was seen repeatedly, ten times or more. CDR3 sequence: CAISRNRGDPYEQYF. The CDR3 region has the DNA TGTGCCATCAGTCGGAACAGGGGGGATCCCTACGAGCAGTACTTC. The chain has TRBV10-3 and TRBJ2-7; TRBD1 agrees at 8 bases. The CDR3 spans 15 residues. The J segment lost 2 bases and the V segment lost 5 bases, leaving 8 bases of the junction unmatched. Germline assignment: CDR1 ENHRY and CDR2 SYGVKD.

V gene TRBV28 combines with J gene TRBJ2-6, with 12 bases identical to TRBD2. Germline loops: CDR1 MDHEN, CDR2 SYDVKM. The CDR3 length is 21 residues. Trimming removed 2 bases from V and 0 bases from J; junction bases left unmatched: 11. Here the CDR3 reads CASSLRGRRTSGASGANVLTF. CDR3 bases: TGTGCCAGCAGTTTAAGGGGGAGGAGGACTAGCGGGGCCTCTGGGGCCAACGTCCTGACTTTC.

This clonotype was seen many times. This chain joins TRBV20-1 and TRBJ1-5, with D maybe TRBD1 (6 bases). V lost 1 base and J 2 bases, leaving 6 bases between the germline ends. The CDR3 has 13 amino acids. The germline V gene has CDR1 DFQATT and CDR2 SNEGSKA (reference sequence). CDR3 loop: CSARGQGNQPQHF. The CDR3 region has the DNA TGCAGTGCTAGAGGACAGGGCAATCAGCCCCAGCATTTT.

This clonotype turned up a few times. As DNA, the CDR3 is TGTGCCAGCAGCTTGAGTATCACAGATACGCAGTATTTT. This gives the protein CASSLSITDTQYF. The chain recombines TRBV7-2 with TRBJ2-3; no firm D call. V gave up 3 bases and J gave up 2 bases, with 6 bases separating them. The CDR3 has 13 amino acids. Per germline, CDR1 SGHTA and CDR2 FQGNSA.

This clonotype was seen many times. The chain joins TRBV29-1 to TRBJ2-3; tentative D call: TRBD1 (6 bases). Germline-derived CDR1 and CDR2 are SQVTM and ANQGSEA. CDR3 size: 12 residues. V gave up 4 bases and J gave up 4 bases, with 9 bases separating them. The CDR3 reads CSVGQEADTQYF. The DNA of the CDR3 is TGCAGCGTTGGACAGGAGGCAGATACGCAGTATTTT.

As to this clonotype: A read error may account for a junction end that differs from germline. The rearrangement joins TRBV7-9 to TRBJ2-1; 10 bases align to TRBD2. The germline V gene encodes CDR1 SEHNR and CDR2 FQNEAQ (reference sequence). The CDR3 has 16 amino acids. The CDR3 protein is CACRAGTSEKPNEQFF. DNA for the CDR3: TGTGCCTGCAGGGCTGGGACTAGCGAGAAGCCAAATGAGCAGTTCTTC.

This clonotype came up a few times. The chain is built from TRBV20-1 and TRBJ1-3; no definite D call. Trimming stripped 5 bases from V and 4 bases from J, with 6 bases between. Germline V gene lookup returns CDR1 DFQATT and CDR2 SNEGSKA (reference sequence). The CDR3 runs 11 residues. This CDR3 reads CSAQRGNTIYF. In DNA, the CDR3 is TGCAGTGCTCAGAGGGGAAACACCATATATTTT.

The chain has TRBV11-2 and TRBJ2-5; TRBD2 aligns across 7 bases. Germline V CDR1 and CDR2: SGHAT, FQNNGV. J lost 4 bases, V lost 4 bases, and 12 bases had no gene match. The CDR3 runs 16 residues. CDR3 residues: CASSSGNGRWTETQYF. The CDR3 DNA is TGTGCCAGCAGCTCCGGGAACGGGAGGTGGACAGAGACCCAGTACTTC.

This clonotype was observed a handful of times. The chain joins TRBV27 to TRBJ2-1; D may match TRBD1 or TRBD2 (5 bases each). This CDR3 region has 16 residues. The germline V and J ends were trimmed by 7 bases and 8 bases, with 24 bases remaining between them. Per the germline V gene, CDR1 is MNHEY and CDR2 is SMNVEV (reference sequence). CDR3 amino acids: CASINSGSGWSHEQFF. The CDR3 nucleotides read TGTGCCAGCATTAATTCGGGGTCAGGGTGGTCCCATGAGCAGTTCTTC.

This clonotype was seen repeatedly, ten times or more. This rearrangement joins TRBV9 to TRBJ2-3, with TRBD2 matching 15 bases. CDR1 is SGDLS and CDR2 is YYNGEE in the germline V gene. J gave up 6 bases and V 5 bases, and 1 base lay outside the gene matches. CDR3 length equals 14 residues. CDR3 sequence: CASSGLAGGDTQYF. As DNA, the CDR3 is TGTGCCAGCAGTGGACTAGCGGGAGGGGATACGCAGTATTTT.

This clonotype was observed a few times. The rearrangement links TRBV29-1 to TRBJ1-1; no firm D call. CDR1 and CDR2 from the germline V gene are SQVTM and ANQGSEA. V lost 6 bases to trimming and J lost 3 bases, with 8 bases between them. The CDR3 covers 11 residues. The CDR3 DNA is TGCAGCGTGGGGTCGGACACTGAAGCTTTCTTT. Amino acids: CSVGSDTEAFF. The variable domain in full, with the rest retrieved from reference TRBV29-1 and TRBJ1-1, is SAVISQKPSRDICQRGTSLTIQCQVDSQVTMMFWYRQQPGQSLTLIATANQGSEATYESGFVIDKFPISRPNLTFSTLTVSNMSPEDSSIYLCSVGSDTEAFFGQGTRLTVV.